The sequence of this T cell receptor (beta chain) was determined in a study of blood T cell repertoires in COVID-19. Measured with immunoSEQ multiplex PCR; TCRdb has only the in-frame clones, and not every one. The profile shows 200,000 to 250,000 clones, around 86% of them singletons. The sequence derives from a woman aged 45-65 years who had recovered from COVID-19. Sequencing input: PBMCs or T cells enriched from blood (not recorded which).

The CDR3 reads CASSDGRRRGLAPYNEQFF. CDR3 sequence (DNA): TGTGCCAGCAGTGACGGGAGAAGGAGGGGGCTAGCGCCCTACAATGAGCAGTTCTTC. The chain has TRBV2 and TRBJ2-1; perhaps TRBD1 as D (7 bases). The CDR3 runs 19 residues. The V gene's germline CDR1 is SNHLY and CDR2 FYNNEI. Trimming took 3 bases from V and 2 from J, leaving 23 bases between them.